This T cell receptor (beta chain) was observed in a study of neoadjuvant anti-PD-1 for oral cavity cancer. Across the study: Patients mostly received three to four biweekly nivolumab doses at 3 mg/kg before surgery. Patients without progression received a fourth nivolumab dose around day 43, then surgical resection on days 50-56.

The patients had HPV-negative, locally advanced oral cavity squamous cell carcinoma. A word on this clone: Antigen specificity is unknown.

V trimming: 1 base; J trimming: 4 bases; junction bases outside the gene matches: 2. CDR1 is LGHNA, CDR2 YSLEER, per germline. This CDR3 region has 16 residues. Overall study findings and caveats: Higher pretreatment blood Treg/Th17 ratios correlated with higher pretreatment blood and lower post-treatment tumor TCRbeta clonality.

Sequenced by immunoSEQ multiplex PCR; TCRdb stores in-frame clones only, minus some. The sample has roughly 10,000 clones, over 40% seen once; the top ten hold 26%. Material: tumor tissue, obtained before nivolumab (anti-PD-1) treatment. The sequence derives from a person aged 40 to 85 with oral cavity squamous cell carcinoma. The gene calls are TRBV4-3 and TRBJ2-2; 11 bases map to TRBD2. This chain's CDR3 is CASSQVLAGGTGELFF. In nucleotides, the CDR3 is TGCGCCAGCAGCCAAGTCCTAGCGGGGGGCACCGGGGAGCTGTTTTTT.